The 12 T cell receptor beta chains reported below all come from one sample, sequenced in a study of shared clonotypes between healthy human individuals. Profiling relied on immunoSEQ multiplex PCR, and the TCRdb table lists in-frame clones only, not all of them. Of roughly 2,300,000 clones listed, 80% to 95% are singletons. Sequences were obtained from naive CD4+ T cells from PBMCs. Stated subset: CD45RA+ positively selected. The receptors here all came from a young man in good health. Some clones in this sample may be carry-over from other donors' samples.

V and J are TRBV10-1 and TRBJ2-5; D is undetermined. Germline V gene lookup returns CDR1 WNHNN and CDR2 SYGVQD (reference sequence). The ends were cut back, 0 bases at V and 5 bases at J, with 19 bases in the middle. The CDR3 spans 17 residues. This CDR3 reads CASSESYRGRSGETQYF. The CDR3 DNA is TGCGCCAGCAGTGAGTCGTACCGTGGACGGTCCGGGGAGACCCAGTACTTC.

This chain uses TRBV4-1 with TRBJ1-2, with D hard to call. V lost 1 base to trimming and J lost 4 bases, with 7 bases between them. The germline V gene encodes CDR1 MGHRA and CDR2 YSYEKL. CDR3 length: 13 amino acids. The CDR3 here is CASSQGAVYGYTF. The CDR3 DNA reads as TGCGCCAGCAGCCAAGGGGCAGTCTATGGCTACACCTTC.

Concerning this clone: The same CDR3 is also encoded by other DNA sequences in this sample. This chain joins TRBV7-9 and TRBJ1-1; the D is unclear. V was shortened by 1 base and J by 1 base, with 7 bases between the two germline ends. Per the germline V gene, CDR1 is SEHNR and CDR2 is FQNEAQ (reference sequence). The CDR3 runs 14 residues. CDR3 nucleotide sequence: TGTGCCAGCAGCTTAGTCTTCGGGAACACTGAAGCTTTCTTT. Translating it yields CASSLVFGNTEAFF.

This chain uses TRBV9 with TRBJ1-1, with D possibly being TRBD1 (6 bases). This CDR3 has 14 residues. CDR1 is SGDLS and CDR2 is YYNGEE in the germline V gene. V lost 0 bases and J 7 bases, leaving 13 bases between the germline ends. The DNA of the CDR3 is TGTGCCAGCAGCGTAGCTCCTAAGACAGGTGAAGCTTTCTTT. It specifies CASSVAPKTGEAFF.

The CDR3 DNA is TGTGCCAGTAGTATAGATCGCCCAGCGGGAGTCCACAATGAGCAGTTCTTC. Translated, it gives CASSIDRPAGVHNEQFF. The chain is built from TRBV19 and TRBJ2-1; TRBD2 matches at 8 bases. The CDR3 loop spans 17 amino acids. Germline V CDR1 and CDR2: LNHDA, SQIVND (reference sequence). V trimming: 0 bases; J trimming: 5 bases; junction bases outside the gene matches: 9.

This clone was observed many times. The chain links TRBV9 to TRBJ1-3; D ambiguous. The germline V gene encodes CDR1 SGDLS and CDR2 YYNGEE. V was shortened by 3 bases and J by 0 bases, with 13 bases between the two germline ends. This CDR3 contains 16 residues. The CDR3 coding sequence is TGTGCCAGCAGCGGAGTCCCCGGACTCTCTGGAAACACCATATATTTT. Translated: CASSGVPGLSGNTIYF.

This CDR3 reads CASSPPLGSGYNEQYF. The CDR3 coding sequence is TGCGCCAGCAGCCCCCCCCTGGGTAGCGGCTATAACGAGCAGTACTTC. V usage is TRBV4-1 and J usage is TRBJ2-7; weak D call: TRBD2 (6 bases). There are 16 residues in the CDR3. V was pared by 4 bases and J by 5 bases, with 21 bases between. Germline loops: CDR1 MGHRA, CDR2 YSYEKL.

This chain uses TRBV5-4 with TRBJ2-3; D is perhaps TRBD1 (5 bases). V was cut by 0 bases and J by 6 bases, with 17 bases left in between. CDR3 length equals 16 residues. Germline loops: CDR1 SGHNT, CDR2 YYREEE (reference sequence). The CDR3 loop is CASSLEQVGWGDTQYF. As DNA, the CDR3 is TGTGCCAGCAGCTTGGAGCAAGTCGGCTGGGGCGATACGCAGTATTTT.

The chain recombines TRBV7-6 with TRBJ2-7; a weak D match, TRBD2 (5 bases). V was trimmed by 4 bases and J by 7 bases, leaving 20 bases between them. This CDR3 has 15 residues. In germline, CDR1 is SGHVS, CDR2 FNYEAQ. The CDR3 bases are TGTGCCAGCAGCTCGTGGGCGGAGAGGGCTGGGGAGCAGTACTTC. Translation: CASSSWAERAGEQYF.

The rearrangement links TRBV29-1 to TRBJ2-7; 7 bases match TRBD1. This CDR3 has 13 amino acids. The V and J ends lost 4 bases and 2 bases, in that order; junction bases with no gene match: 5. CDR1 SQVTM and CDR2 ANQGSEA come from the germline V gene. This CDR3 reads CSVGTGATYEQYF. The CDR3 nucleotides are TGCAGCGTTGGGACAGGTGCCACCTACGAGCAGTACTTC.

The chain employs TRBV18 and TRBJ2-1; D uncertain. Germline V gene data show CDR1 as KGHSH and CDR2 as LQKENI. The CDR3 is 14 residues long. The germline V and J ends were trimmed by 4 bases and 6 bases, with 13 bases remaining between them. The DNA of the CDR3 is TGTGCCAGCTCACTCAACTCGGCCGGCAATGAGCAGTTCTTC. Amino acids: CASSLNSAGNEQFF. The whole variable domain, remainder taken from reference TRBV18 and TRBJ2-1, is NAGVMQNPRHLVRRRGQEARLRCSPMKGHSHVYWYRQLPEEGLKFMVYLQKENIIDESGMPKERFSAEFPKEGPSILRIQQVVRGDSAAYFCASSLNSAGNEQFFGPGTRLTVL.

The V and J genes are TRBV5-1 and TRBJ2-5; 10 bases line up with TRBD2. V shed 4 bases, J shed 1 base, and the junction held 13 bases outside the gene matches. CDR1 is SGHRS, CDR2 YFSETQ, per germline. The length of the CDR3 is 18 residues. The CDR3 DNA reads TGCGCCAGCAGCGCAACTAGCGGGAACAGCCCCCCCCAAGAGACCCAGTACTTC. The encoded protein is CASSATSGNSPPQETQYF.